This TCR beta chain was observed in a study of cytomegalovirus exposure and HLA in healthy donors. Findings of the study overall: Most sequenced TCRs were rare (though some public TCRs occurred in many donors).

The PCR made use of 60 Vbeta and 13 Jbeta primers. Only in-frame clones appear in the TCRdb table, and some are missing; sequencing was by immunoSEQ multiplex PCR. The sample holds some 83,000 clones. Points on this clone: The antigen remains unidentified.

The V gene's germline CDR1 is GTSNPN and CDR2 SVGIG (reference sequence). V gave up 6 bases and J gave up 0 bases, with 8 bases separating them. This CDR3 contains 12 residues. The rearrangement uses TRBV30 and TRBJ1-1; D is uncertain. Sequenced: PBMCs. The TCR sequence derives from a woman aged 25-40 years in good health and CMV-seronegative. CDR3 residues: CACRTLNTEAFF. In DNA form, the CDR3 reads TGTGCCTGTAGAACCCTGAACACTGAAGCTTTCTTT.